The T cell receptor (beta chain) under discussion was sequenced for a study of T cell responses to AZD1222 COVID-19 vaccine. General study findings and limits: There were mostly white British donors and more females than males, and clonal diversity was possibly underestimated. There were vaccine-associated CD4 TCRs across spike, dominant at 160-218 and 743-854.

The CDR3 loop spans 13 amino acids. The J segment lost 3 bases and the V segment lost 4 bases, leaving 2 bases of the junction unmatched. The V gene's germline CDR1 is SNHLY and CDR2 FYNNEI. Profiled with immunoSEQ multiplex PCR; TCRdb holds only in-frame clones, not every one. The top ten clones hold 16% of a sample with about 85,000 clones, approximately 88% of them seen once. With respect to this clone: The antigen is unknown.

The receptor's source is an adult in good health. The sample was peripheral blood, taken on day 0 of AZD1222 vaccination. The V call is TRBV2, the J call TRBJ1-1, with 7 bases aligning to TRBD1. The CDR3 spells CASSVQGYTEAFF. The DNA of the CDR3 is TGTGCCAGCAGTGTACAGGGGTACACTGAAGCTTTCTTT.